The 8 T cell receptor beta chains below all came from one sample that was sequenced in a study of shared clonotypes between healthy human individuals. CD45RO-negative, CCR7-positively selected cells formed the naive CD8 fraction, excluding terminally differentiated effector memory CD45RA+ cells. Produced via immunoSEQ multiplex PCR; TCRdb's table is partial and in-frame only. The sample holds around 2.1 million clones, about 92% seen once. The sample consisted of naive CD8+ T cells from PBMCs. Receptor source: a man aged 18 to 29 in good health. Some clones in this sample may be carry-over from other donors' samples.

The gene calls are TRBV11-2 and TRBJ2-2; 8 nucleotides align to TRBD1. The V segment lost 4 bases and the J segment 6 bases; nucleotides outside the gene matches: 7. The CDR3 has 15 residues. Germline loops: CDR1 SGHAT, CDR2 FQNNGV. In DNA, the CDR3 is TGTGCCAGCAGCTCTAACAGGGGGTCGGCCGGGGAGCTGTTTTTT. Amino acid sequence: CASSSNRGSAGELFF. Filled out from reference TRBV11-2 and TRBJ2-2, the complete variable domain reads EAGVAQSPRYKIIEKRQSVAFWCNPISGHATLYWYQQILGQGPKLLIQFQNNGVVDDSQLPKDRFSAERLKGVDSTLKIQPAKLEDSAVYLCASSSNRGSAGELFFGEGSRLTVL.

V gene TRBV19 combines with J gene TRBJ2-1; 7 nucleotides agree with TRBD2. The CDR3 is 15 amino acids. V lost 2 bases and J lost 5; bases outside the gene matches: 6. Germline CDR1 reads LNHDA; CDR2 reads SQIVND (reference sequence). CDR3 DNA: TGTGCCAGTAGTATAATGGCGGGAGCGAACAATGAGCAGTTCTTC. It encodes CASSIMAGANNEQFF. Looking up the rest from reference TRBV19 and TRBJ2-1 gives the full variable domain: DGGITQSPKYLFRKEGQNVTLSCEQNLNHDAMYWYRQDPGQGLRLIYYSQIVNDFQKGDIAEGYSVSREKKESFPLTVTSAQKNPTAFYLCASSIMAGANNEQFFGPGTRLTVL.

The table lists this clone with a count of one. The chain joins TRBV28 to TRBJ2-5; D unresolved. Trimming left V 6 bases short and J 5 bases short, with 10 bases between. Germline V gives CDR1 MDHEN, CDR2 SYDVKM. This CDR3 spans 12 amino acids. Here the CDR3 reads CASRFAMETQYF. As DNA, the CDR3 is TGTGCCAGCAGATTTGCAATGGAGACCCAGTACTTC.

This chain links TRBV29-1 with TRBJ2-1; unclear D gene. This CDR3 contains 13 residues. The V and J ends lost 0 bases and 14 bases respectively, with 17 bases between them. CDR1 and CDR2 (germline): SQVTM, ANQGSEA. The CDR3: CSVEDPPTDSEFF. CDR3 sequence (DNA): TGCAGCGTTGAAGACCCCCCCACAGACTCGGAGTTCTTC.

About this clone itself: At the DNA level, this CDR3 is encoded by other sequences in the same sample as well. The rearrangement links TRBV7-9 to TRBJ2-5, with D perhaps given as TRBD1 or TRBD2 (5 bases each). This CDR3 has 15 amino acids. CDR1 is SEHNR, CDR2 FQNEAQ, per germline (reference sequence). The V end lost 4 bases, the J end lost 4 bases, and 16 bases lay between the germline ends. CDR3 amino acids: CASSSRDRRGETQYF. The CDR3 nucleotides are TGTGCCAGCAGCTCCCGGGACCGTCGGGGAGAGACCCAGTACTTC.

V is TRBV27 and J is TRBJ2-3, with D tentatively TRBD2 (6 bases). The CDR3 is made up of 21 amino acids. CDR1 and CDR2 from the germline V gene are MNHEY and SMNVEV (reference sequence). V was pared by 6 bases and J by 0 bases, with 31 bases between. The CDR3 protein is CASRPRTAGTSYHQSTDTQYF. Written as DNA, the CDR3 is TGTGCCAGCAGGCCTAGGACGGCGGGAACCAGTTACCACCAAAGCACAGATACGCAGTATTTT.

The rearrangement uses TRBV7-9 and TRBJ2-1, with a weak D call TRBD2 (6 bases). The V gene's germline CDR1 is SEHNR and CDR2 FQNEAQ (reference sequence). V dropped 5 bases and J dropped 7 bases, with 15 bases sitting between them. The CDR3 spans 14 residues. CDR3 sequence: CASSIRRGGNEQFF. CDR3 bases: TGTGCCAGCAGCATAAGGCGGGGAGGAAATGAGCAGTTCTTC. Supplemented by reference TRBV7-9 and TRBJ2-1, the full variable domain reads DTGVSQNPRHKITKRGQNVTFRCDPISEHNRLYWYRQTLGQGPEFLTYFQNEAQLEKSRLLSDRFSAERPKGSFSTLEIQRTEQGDSAMYLCASSIRRGGNEQFFGPGTRLTVL.

This clone has a single count. The gene calls are TRBV13 and TRBJ2-7; D is unclear. V was trimmed by 5 bases and J by 3 bases, leaving 11 bases between them. This CDR3 has 13 amino acids. Germline values: CDR1 PRHDT, CDR2 FYEKMQ (reference sequence). CDR3 coding DNA: TGTGCCAGCAGCCCCTCGTCGTACTACGAGCAGTACTTC. Its translation: CASSPSSYYEQYF.